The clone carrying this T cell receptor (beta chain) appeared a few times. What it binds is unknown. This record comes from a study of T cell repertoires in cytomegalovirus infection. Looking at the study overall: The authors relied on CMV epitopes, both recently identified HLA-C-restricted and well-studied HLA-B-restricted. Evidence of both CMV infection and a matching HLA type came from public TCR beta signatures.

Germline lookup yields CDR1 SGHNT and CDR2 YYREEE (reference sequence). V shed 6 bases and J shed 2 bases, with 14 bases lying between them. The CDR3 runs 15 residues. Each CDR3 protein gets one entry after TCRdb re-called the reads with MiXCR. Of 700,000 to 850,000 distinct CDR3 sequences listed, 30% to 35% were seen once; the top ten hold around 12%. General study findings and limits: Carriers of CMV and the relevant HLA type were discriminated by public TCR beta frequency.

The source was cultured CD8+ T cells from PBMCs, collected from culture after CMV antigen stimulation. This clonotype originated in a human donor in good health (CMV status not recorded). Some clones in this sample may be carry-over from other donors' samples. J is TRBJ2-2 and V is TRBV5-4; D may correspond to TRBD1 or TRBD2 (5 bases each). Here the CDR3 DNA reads TGTGCCAGCACTCTGGGGGTCCTAAACACCGGGGAGCTGTTTTTT. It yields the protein CASTLGVLNTGELFF.